This T cell receptor (beta chain) was observed in a study of CD8 T cells in ankylosing spondylitis. Overall study results and limits: For ankylosing spondylitis blood, a TCR beta motif of under 10 highly homologous variants appeared characteristic. Existing reports had already noted some motif variants in reactive arthritis synovial fluid and blood.

This clonotype was detected ten times or more. Its antigen is as yet unknown. CDR3 length equals 14 residues. V lost 5 bases and J lost 7; bases outside the gene matches: 4. For TCR beta, libraries came from quantitative 5'-RACE with molecular barcodes. From the 5' RACE reads, TCRdb called clonotypes with MiXCR, one entry per CDR3 protein. The sample holds approximately 220,000 distinct CDR3 sequences; roughly 24% are singletons and the top ten take around 6.3%. The chain links TRBV12-3 or TRBV12-4 to TRBJ1-6; 8 bases are shared with TRBD1. The source material was blood, either unsorted or a sorted T cell fraction (not recorded which). The TCR sequence derives from a male donor with ankylosing spondylitis or in good health (not recorded which). Here the CDR3 reads CASSPRQGNSPLHF. The CDR3 nucleotides are TGTGCCAGCAGTCCTCGACAGGGGAATTCACCCCTCCACTTT.